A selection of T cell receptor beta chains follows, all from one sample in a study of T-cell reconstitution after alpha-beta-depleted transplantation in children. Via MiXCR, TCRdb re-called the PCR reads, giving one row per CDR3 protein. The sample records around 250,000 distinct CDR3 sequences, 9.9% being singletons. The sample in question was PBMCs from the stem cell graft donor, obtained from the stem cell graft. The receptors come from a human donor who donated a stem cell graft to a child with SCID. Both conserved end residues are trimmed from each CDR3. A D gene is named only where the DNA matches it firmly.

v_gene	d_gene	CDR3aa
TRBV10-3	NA	AISENPEEGTLGETQY
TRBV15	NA	ATSERPTDTQY
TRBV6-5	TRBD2	ASSYSTGGSSYEQY
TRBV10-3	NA	AIKEGANTEAF
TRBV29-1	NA	SVALARSYEQY
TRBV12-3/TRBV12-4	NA	ASSQERGSEQY
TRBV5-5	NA	ASSPTWQLGSTEAF
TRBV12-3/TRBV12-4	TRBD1	ASNPTGWNTGELF
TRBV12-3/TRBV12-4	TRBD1	ASKLTGENYGYT
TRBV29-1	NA	SASGESSYEQY
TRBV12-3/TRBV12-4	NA	ASSLGSGTLQETQY
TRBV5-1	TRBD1	ASMPGQGTYEQY
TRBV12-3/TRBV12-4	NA	ASTRGAASTDTQY
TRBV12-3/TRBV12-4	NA	ASSSDRRPQH
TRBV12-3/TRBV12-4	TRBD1	ASSITDRGREQY
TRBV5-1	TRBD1	ASSSDRADTGELF
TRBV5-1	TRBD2	ATSSGDQETQY